This T cell receptor (beta chain) appears in the sequencing data of a study of blood T cells in healthy people across ages. Then a second PCR, running about 6 to 12 cycles, was carried out with a sample-barcoded 5' primer and a J-beta primer mix. TCRdb re-called the 5' RACE reads with MiXCR, one entry per CDR3 protein. The sample gives approximately 800,000 distinct CDR3 sequences, 53% of which show up once; around 41% is in the top ten. With 2 bases clipped from V and 11 bases from J, the junction kept 8 bases outside the gene matches. The CDR3 is 13 amino acids. This receptor was obtained from an elderly man in good health. Specimen: blood. J is TRBJ1-1 and V is TRBV12-3 or TRBV12-4, with 7 bases aligning to TRBD1. As DNA, the CDR3 is TGTGCCAGCAGTTTAAATGAGGGGGCGACGGCTTTCTTT. It specifies CASSLNEGATAFF.